The rows below give T cell receptor beta chains drawn from one sample of a study of T cell responses to AZD1222 COVID-19 vaccine. The method was immunoSEQ multiplex PCR; TCRdb's version includes in-frame clones alone and lacks a portion of them. Of about 130,000 clones in the sample, 70% to 90% were seen once. The source was peripheral blood, collected on day 0 of AZD1222 vaccination. All receptors derive from an adult in good health. Each CDR3 is given with its conserved first and last residue. D genes are given only for firm matches. Not all rows give a size; the values are once, few, many and, for expanded clones, a class.

>TRBV28|14|-|TRBD1|TRBJ1-5
TGTGCCAGCACCCTGGACAGGATAGATGATCCCCAGCATTTT
CASTLDRIDDPQHF
>TRBV10-3|13|once|-|TRBJ2-7
TGTGCCATCACCCAGGGAGGAAAGAGCGAGCAGTACTTC
CAITQGGKSEQYF
>TRBV28|15|-|TRBD1|TRBJ1-1
TGTGCCAGCAGTTTACCTACAGGGGGTAACACTGAAGCTTTCTTT
CASSLPTGGNTEAFF
>TRBV24-1|17|-|TRBD2|TRBJ2-3
TGTGCCACCAGTGATTCTACTAGCGGACCCCGGGCAGATACGCAGTATTTT
CATSDSTSGPRADTQYF
>TRBV24-1|11|-|-|TRBJ1-2
TGTGCCACACGGGGGGACTATGGCTACACCTTC
CATRGDYGYTF
>TRBV5-1|15|-|-|TRBJ1-3
TGCGCCAGCTCCTACCAGAACAGGGAGGGAAACACCATATATTTT
CASSYQNREGNTIYF
>TRBV29-1|13|-|-|TRBJ1-2
TGCAGCGTTGAAGATCCTGAAAGGGGAGGCTACACCTTC
CSVEDPERGGYTF
>TRBV10-3|13|-|TRBD1|TRBJ1-2
TGTGCCATCAGGACCGGGACAGACTATGGCTACACCTTC
CAIRTGTDYGYTF
>TRBV4-3|15|-|TRBD1|TRBJ1-1
TGCGCCAGCAACCAAGATAGAGGGGGCACACCTGAAGCTTTCTTT
CASNQDRGGTPEAFF
>TRBV6-6|11|-|-|TRBJ2-5
TGTGCCAGCAGTACAAAAGAGACCCAGTACTTC
CASSTKETQYF
>TRBV9|16|-|-|TRBJ1-6
TGTGCCAGCAGCGAACGGGCAGACATAATTAATTCACCCCTCCACTTT
CASSERADIINSPLHF
>TRBV7-6|18|once|TRBD1|TRBJ1-2
TGTGCCAGCAGCTTAGTCGGCGGGAAGGGGGCAATTGACTATGGCTACACCTTC
CASSLVGGKGAIDYGYTF
>TRBV19|15|-|-|TRBJ1-2
TGTGCCAGTAGTACCACCCCCGGGACATCAAATGGCTACACCTTC
CASSTTPGTSNGYTF
>TRBV6-4|13|-|-|TRBJ1-5
TGTGCCAGCAGTGAACGGAGCAATCAGCCCCAGCATTTT
CASSERSNQPQHF
>TRBV5-1|17|-|-|TRBJ2-3
TGCGCCAGCAGCTTGCGGTTTAACCCCACTAGCACAGATACGCAGTATTTT
CASSLRFNPTSTDTQYF
>TRBV28|15|-|-|TRBJ1-4
TGTGCCAGCAGTCTCCACAGGGTCGGTAATGAAAAACTGTTTTTT
CASSLHRVGNEKLFF
>TRBV9|16|-|-|TRBJ1-3
TGTGCCAGCAGCGCTACAACTATGACCTCTGGAAACACCATATATTTT
CASSATTMTSGNTIYF